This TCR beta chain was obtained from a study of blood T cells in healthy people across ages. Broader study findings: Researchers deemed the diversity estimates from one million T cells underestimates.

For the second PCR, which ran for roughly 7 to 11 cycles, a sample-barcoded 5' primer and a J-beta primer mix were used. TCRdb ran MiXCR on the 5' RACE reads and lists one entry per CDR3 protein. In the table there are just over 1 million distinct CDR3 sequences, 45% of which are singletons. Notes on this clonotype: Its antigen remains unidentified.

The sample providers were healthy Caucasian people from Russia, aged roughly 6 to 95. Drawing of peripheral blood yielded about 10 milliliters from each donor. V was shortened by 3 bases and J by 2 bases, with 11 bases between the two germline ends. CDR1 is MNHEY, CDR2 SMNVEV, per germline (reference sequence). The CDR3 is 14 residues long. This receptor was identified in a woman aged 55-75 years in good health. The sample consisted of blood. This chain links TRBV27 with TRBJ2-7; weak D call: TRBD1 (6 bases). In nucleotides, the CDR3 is TGTGCCAGCAGTTTCACAGGGAAGACCTACGAGCAGTACTTC. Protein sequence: CASSFTGKTYEQYF.